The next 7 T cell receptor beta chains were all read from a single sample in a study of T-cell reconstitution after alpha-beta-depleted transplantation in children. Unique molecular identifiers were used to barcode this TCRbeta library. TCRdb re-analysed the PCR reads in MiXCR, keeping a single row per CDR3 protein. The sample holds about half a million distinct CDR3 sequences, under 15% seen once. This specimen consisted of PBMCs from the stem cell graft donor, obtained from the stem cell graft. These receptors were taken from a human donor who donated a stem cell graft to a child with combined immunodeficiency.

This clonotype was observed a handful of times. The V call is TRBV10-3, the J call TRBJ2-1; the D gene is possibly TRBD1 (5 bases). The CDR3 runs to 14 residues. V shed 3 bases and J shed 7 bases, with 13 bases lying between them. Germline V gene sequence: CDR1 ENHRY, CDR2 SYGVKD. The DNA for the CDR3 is TGTGCCATCAGTGACGATCGACAGAGGAATGAGCAGTTCTTC. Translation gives CAISDDRQRNEQFF.

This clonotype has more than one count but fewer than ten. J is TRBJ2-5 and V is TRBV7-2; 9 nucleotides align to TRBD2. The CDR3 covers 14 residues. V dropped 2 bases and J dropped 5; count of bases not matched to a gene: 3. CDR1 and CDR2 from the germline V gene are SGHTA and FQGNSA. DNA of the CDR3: TGTGCCAGCAGCTTAAAACTAGCGGGTGAGACCCAGTACTTC. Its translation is CASSLKLAGETQYF.

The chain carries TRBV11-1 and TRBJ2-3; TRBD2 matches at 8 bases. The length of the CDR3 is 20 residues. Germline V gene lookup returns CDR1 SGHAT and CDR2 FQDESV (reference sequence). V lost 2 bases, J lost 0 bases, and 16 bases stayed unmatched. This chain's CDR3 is CASSLIRGEATSGSTDTQYF. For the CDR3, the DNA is TGTGCCAGCAGCTTAATCAGGGGTGAAGCAACTAGCGGCAGCACAGATACGCAGTATTTT.

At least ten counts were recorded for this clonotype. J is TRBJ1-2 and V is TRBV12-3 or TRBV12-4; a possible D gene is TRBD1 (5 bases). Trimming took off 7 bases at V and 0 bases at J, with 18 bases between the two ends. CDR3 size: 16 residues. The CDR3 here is CASTRNPGRTNYGYTF. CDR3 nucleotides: TGTGCCAGCACCCGTAACCCGGGACGGACTAACTATGGCTACACCTTC.

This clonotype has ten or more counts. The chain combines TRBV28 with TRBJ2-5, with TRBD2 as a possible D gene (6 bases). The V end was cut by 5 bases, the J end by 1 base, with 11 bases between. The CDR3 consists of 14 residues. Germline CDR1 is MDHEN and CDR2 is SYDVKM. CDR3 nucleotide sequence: TGTGCCAGCAGTAATATCGGGGGCCAAGAGACCCAGTACTTC. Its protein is CASSNIGGQETQYF.

The CDR3 region has the DNA TGCGCCAGCAGTGAGTCTCCCTTCGACAGGCGCGGTAATCAGCCCCAGCATTTT. It encodes CASSESPFDRRGNQPQHF. The chain couples TRBV10-2 to TRBJ1-5, with a weak D call TRBD1 (6 bases). The ends were cut back, 0 bases at V and 4 bases at J, with 19 bases in the middle. The CDR3 consists of 18 residues. Germline V gives CDR1 WSHSY, CDR2 SAAADI.

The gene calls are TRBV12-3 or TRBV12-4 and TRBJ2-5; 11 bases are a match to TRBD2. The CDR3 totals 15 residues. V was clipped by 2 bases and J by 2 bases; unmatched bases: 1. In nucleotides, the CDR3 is TGTGCCAGCAGTTTATCTAGCGGGGGGCAAGAGACCCAGTACTTC. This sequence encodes CASSLSSGGQETQYF.